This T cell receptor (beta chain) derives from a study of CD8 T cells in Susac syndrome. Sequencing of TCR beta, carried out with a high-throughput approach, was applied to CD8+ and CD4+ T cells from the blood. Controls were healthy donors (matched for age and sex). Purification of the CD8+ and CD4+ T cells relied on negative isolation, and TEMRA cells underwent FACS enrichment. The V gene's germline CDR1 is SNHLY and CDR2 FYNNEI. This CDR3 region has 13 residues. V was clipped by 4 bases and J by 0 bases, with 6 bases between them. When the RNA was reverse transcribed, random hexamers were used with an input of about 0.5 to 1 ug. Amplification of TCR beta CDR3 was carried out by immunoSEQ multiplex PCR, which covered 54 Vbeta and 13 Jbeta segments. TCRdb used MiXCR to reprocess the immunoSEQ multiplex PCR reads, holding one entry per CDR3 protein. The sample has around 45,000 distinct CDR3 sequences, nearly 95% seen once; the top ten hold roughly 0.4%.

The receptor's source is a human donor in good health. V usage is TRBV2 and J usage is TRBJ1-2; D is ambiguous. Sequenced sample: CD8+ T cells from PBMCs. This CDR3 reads CASSGNPNYGYTF. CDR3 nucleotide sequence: TGTGCCAGCAGTGGGAACCCTAACTATGGCTACACCTTC.